The rows below give T cell receptor beta chains drawn from one sample of a study of shared clonotypes between healthy human individuals. Clones were read by immunoSEQ multiplex PCR, and TCRdb kept only the in-frame ones, dropping some. The sample records some 2 million clones, about 95% being singletons. Sequenced: naive CD8+ T cells sorted from blood. The receptors here all came from a man between 18 and 35 years old in good health. CDR3s include the opening cysteine and the closing phenylalanine or tryptophan. A D gene is named only where the DNA matches it firmly. Clone sizes are given selectively: once, few, many, or a class where the clone is expanded.

J,V,D,size,DNA,CDR3
TRBJ2-7,TRBV5-5,-,once,TGTGCCAGCAGCTTGGGCGGAACCTACGAGCAGTACTTC,CASSLGGTYEQYF
TRBJ2-2,TRBV27,-,-,TGTGCCAGCAGTTTAGTAGACCCCCGGGGCACCGGGGAGCTGTTTTTT,CASSLVDPRGTGELFF
TRBJ2-3,TRBV13,TRBD2,once,TGTGCCAGCAGCGCCTTGGCTAGCGGGGGAACCACAGATACGCAGTATTTT,CASSALASGGTTDTQYF
TRBJ2-3,TRBV15,-,-,TGTGCCACCAGGGACAGACACACAGATACGCAGTATTTT,CATRDRHTDTQYF
TRBJ2-7,TRBV30,TRBD2,few,TGTGCCTGGACTAGCGGGAGCTCCTACGAGCAGTACTTC,CAWTSGSSYEQYF
TRBJ2-7,TRBV4-3,-,-,TGCGCCAGCAGCCAAGATTACCCAGAAAGCTACGAGCAGTACTTC,CASSQDYPESYEQYF
TRBJ2-2,TRBV7-9,TRBD1,once,TGTGCCAGCAGCTTAGCCCCGGGACAGGATTACACCGGGGAGCTGTTTTTT,CASSLAPGQDYTGELFF
TRBJ2-6,TRBV13,-,-,TGTGCCAGCAGCGACCAGAGGTATGGGGCCAACGTCCTGACTTTC,CASSDQRYGANVLTF
TRBJ1-1,TRBV13,TRBD1,-,TGTGCCAGCAGCTCCACAGGGGAGGCTTTCTTT,CASSSTGEAFF
TRBJ1-5,TRBV19,TRBD1,once,TGTGCCAGTAGTATGGTATTGGGACAGGACTTTAGCAATCAGCCCCAGCATTTT,CASSMVLGQDFSNQPQHF
TRBJ2-7,TRBV7-6,-,-,TGTGCCAGCAGCTGGGGGGACGAAGGCTTCGAGCAGTACTTC,CASSWGDEGFEQYF
TRBJ2-5,TRBV7-9,TRBD2,-,TGTGCCAGCAGCTTGAGGTCAGCGGGGCAAGAGACCCAGTACTTC,CASSLRSAGQETQYF
TRBJ2-2,TRBV29-1,-,-,TGCAGCGTCCTCGGGGGAGAGGACACCGGGGAGCTGTTTTTT,CSVLGGEDTGELFF
TRBJ2-7,TRBV27,-,-,TGTGCCAGCTCCCCCTCGACAGGAAGAGTTTCCTACGAGCAGTACTTC,CASSPSTGRVSYEQYF
TRBJ2-4,TRBV10-1,TRBD2,-,TGCGCCAGCAGTGAGTCTGTAGCGGGGGATAACATTCAGTACTTC,CASSESVAGDNIQYF
TRBJ2-3,TRBV28,TRBD2,-,TGTGCCAGCAGTCTAAGCCCCGGACTAGCGGGAGCCCCAGATACGCAGTATTTT,CASSLSPGLAGAPDTQYF
TRBJ1-2,TRBV2,TRBD1,-,TGTGCCAGCAGTGAAGCGAAGACAGGGGTCTATGGCTACACCTTC,CASSEAKTGVYGYTF
TRBJ2-7,TRBV27,-,-,TGTGCCAGCAGTGTCGGGTTAAGCACCTACGAGCAGTACTTC,CASSVGLSTYEQYF
TRBJ2-7,TRBV29-1,-,-,TGCAGCGTTGGGTGGACACCGAACGAGCAGTACTTC,CSVGWTPNEQYF
TRBJ1-5,TRBV4-1,-,once,TGCGCCAGCAGCCTTTCCGAGGGACATAGCAATCAGCCCCAGCATTTT,CASSLSEGHSNQPQHF
TRBJ2-1,TRBV7-9,-,once,TGTGCCAGCAGCGCGACCGCAGGAACCTACAATGAGCAGTTCTTC,CASSATAGTYNEQFF
TRBJ2-7,TRBV5-6,-,-,TGTGCCAGCAGCCCCCAGGAGGGAGGACCAACCTACGAGCAGTACTTC,CASSPQEGGPTYEQYF
TRBJ1-6,TRBV7-7,-,-,TGTGCTAGCAGCTTAAGGGATTTTAGGAATTCACCCCTCCACTTT,CASSLRDFRNSPLHF
TRBJ2-5,TRBV5-6,-,-,TGTGCCAGCAGCTTGAACCAAGAGACCCAGTACTTC,CASSLNQETQYF
TRBJ2-7,TRBV4-1,TRBD1,-,TGCGCCAGCAGCCCCTCTGCCGGGACAGGGTATTCCTACGAGCAGTACTTC,CASSPSAGTGYSYEQYF
TRBJ2-1,TRBV30,TRBD1,-,TGTGCCTGGACCCTTCGGGACAGGGGTCCCAATGAGCAGTTCTTC,CAWTLRDRGPNEQFF
TRBJ1-3,TRBV27,-,once,TGTGCCAGCAGTCCCATCATGGGGGAGAACACCATATATTTT,CASSPIMGENTIYF
TRBJ2-7,TRBV4-1,TRBD1,-,TGCGCCAGCAGCCCCGGACAGGGGGGATCCTACGAGCAGTACTTC,CASSPGQGGSYEQYF
TRBJ2-1,TRBV10-3,-,-,TGTGCCATCAGTGGGCAGACTGAGCAGTTCTTC,CAISGQTEQFF
TRBJ2-3,TRBV4-1,-,-,TGCGCCAGCAGCCAAGTAGGCCCGGATACGCAGTATTTT,CASSQVGPDTQYF
TRBJ2-7,TRBV4-1,TRBD2,-,TGCGCCAGCAGCCCCCGGTTAGCGGGGCCCTACGAGCAGTACTTC,CASSPRLAGPYEQYF
TRBJ1-1,TRBV7-9,TRBD1,-,TGTGCCAGCAGCTCGGACAGGATCACTGAAGCTTTCTTT,CASSSDRITEAFF
TRBJ1-4,TRBV28,-,-,TGTGCCAGCAGTCTGATCGGTGCGGATGAAAAACTGTTTTTT,CASSLIGADEKLFF
TRBJ2-1,TRBV28,-,-,TGTGCCAGCAGTTTGGCAGGGTACGGCGATGGGCAGTTCTTC,CASSLAGYGDGQFF
TRBJ2-3,TRBV27,-,-,TGTGCCAGCAGGGAGCGGATCACAGATACGCAGTATTTT,CASRERITDTQYF